Each of the 19 T cell receptor beta chains below was sequenced from the same sample in a study of monozygotic twins with inflammatory bowel disease. For each CDR3 protein, TCRdb gives one entry from its re-call of the 5' RACE reads, without DNA. Recorded for this sample: some 300,000 distinct CDR3 sequences. The sequenced sample was blood. The receptors come from a human donor with ulcerative colitis or Crohn's disease, or a healthy co-twin of an affected twin (not recorded which).

The rearrangement joins TRBV28 to TRBJ2-1; TCRdb outputs TRBD2, but without DNA this stays unchecked. CDR1 MDHEN and CDR2 SYDVKM come from the germline V gene. The length of the CDR3 is 18 residues. This chain's CDR3 is CASSAPGLAILPRNEQFF.

The chain employs TRBV28 and TRBJ2-5. CDR1 MDHEN and CDR2 SYDVKM come from the germline V gene. The CDR3 consists of 12 residues. The CDR3 protein is CASSWSTETQYF.

The chain carries TRBV6-5 and TRBJ1-6; absent DNA, TCRdb's TRBD1 call cannot be checked. Per the germline V gene, CDR1 is MNHEY and CDR2 is SVGAGI. This CDR3 has 15 amino acids. This CDR3 reads CASSYSEQGDKPLHF.

V gene TRBV7-9 combines with J gene TRBJ2-7; the D gene TCRdb calls, TRBD1, cannot be checked with no DNA. The CDR3 length is 11 residues. The germline V gene has CDR1 SEHNR and CDR2 FQNEAQ (reference sequence). The CDR3 sequence: CASDSGGEQYF.

The V gene is TRBV7-7, the J gene TRBJ2-2; TCRdb returns TRBD2, unconfirmable since there is no DNA. This CDR3 contains 14 residues. Per germline, CDR1 SSHAT and CDR2 FNYEAQ (reference sequence). The CDR3 loop is CASSHNQRTGELFF. Based on the CDR3 plus reference TRBV7-7 and TRBJ2-2, the full variable domain is GAGVSQSPRYKVTKRGQDVTLRCDPISSHATLYWYQQALGQGPEFLTYFNYEAQPDKSGLPSDRFSAERPEGSISTLTIQRTEQRDSAMYRCASSHNQRTGELFFGEGSRLTVL.

The chain joins TRBV29-1 to TRBJ1-2. The CDR3 has 13 amino acids. The germline V gene has CDR1 SQVTM and CDR2 ANQGSEA. CDR3 loop: CSIRDSSNYGYTF.

The rearrangement links TRBV12-3 or TRBV12-4 to TRBJ1-5; TCRdb selects TRBD1, and the lack of DNA leaves this call unchecked. The CDR3 loop spans 17 amino acids. The CDR3 sequence is CASSSSAWTASNQPQHF.

The chain employs TRBV20-1 and TRBJ1-2; the D call of TRBD1 rests on TCRdb alone, since no DNA is present to check it. The CDR3 consists of 16 residues. Germline values: CDR1 DFQATT, CDR2 SNEGSKA (reference sequence). CDR3 sequence reads: CSAEIGQGGFDYGYTF.

The rearrangement uses TRBV28 and TRBJ2-7; absent DNA, TCRdb's TRBD1 call cannot be checked. The CDR3 covers 15 residues. Germline CDR1 and CDR2: MDHEN and SYDVKM. CDR3 sequence: CASSFRGGLSYEQYF.

The chain carries TRBV7-2 and TRBJ2-2. The CDR3 spans 15 residues. Germline CDR1 is SGHTA and CDR2 is FQGNSA. The CDR3 loop reads CASSPVLARTGELFF.

J is TRBJ2-5 and V is TRBV20-1; the D call of TRBD2 rests on TCRdb alone, since no DNA is present to check it. Looked up from germline, CDR1 is DFQATT and CDR2 is SNEGSKA (reference sequence). CDR3 length equals 13 residues. CDR3 loop: CSARGRGPETQYF.

The chain employs TRBV14 and TRBJ2-7; TCRdb's D call of TRBD1 is untestable without DNA. There are 18 residues in the CDR3. Germline V gene lookup returns CDR1 SGHDN and CDR2 FVKESK. CDR3 in amino acids: CASSQELQIESLLCEQYF.

The rearrangement links TRBV19 to TRBJ1-2; there is no DNA to check the TCRdb D call of TRBD1. The CDR3 loop spans 18 amino acids. Germline loops: CDR1 LNHDA, CDR2 SQIVND (reference sequence). The CDR3 loop reads CASSTRGQTGAALYGYTF.

V and J are TRBV27 and TRBJ2-5; lacking DNA, the TRBD2 call made by TCRdb goes unchecked. There are 15 residues in the CDR3. Germline values: CDR1 MNHEY, CDR2 SMNVEV (reference sequence). This chain's CDR3 is CASSLLAGGLKTQYF.

The V gene is TRBV7-2, the J gene TRBJ1-4; no DNA is available, so the TRBD1 call from TCRdb remains unchecked. Germline lookup yields CDR1 SGHTA and CDR2 FQGNSA. The length of the CDR3 is 14 residues. CDR3 loop: CASSLDRVVEKLFF.

The chain links TRBV3-1 to TRBJ2-5; TCRdb proposes TRBD2, but this gene call is untestable without DNA. The CDR3 sequence is 12 residues long. CDR1 and CDR2 (germline): LGHDT, YNNKEL (reference sequence). The chain's CDR3 is CASSQVVETQYF.

The rearrangement links TRBV10-3 to TRBJ2-6. Germline values: CDR1 ENHRY, CDR2 SYGVKD. The CDR3 consists of 12 residues. CDR3 residues: CAISEGANVLTF.

V is TRBV9 and J is TRBJ2-1; TCRdb lists TRBD2, though no DNA is available to test this call. This CDR3 is 17 amino acids long. The V gene's germline CDR1 is SGDLS and CDR2 YYNGEE. CDR3 sequence reads: CASSVGVGGLYHNEQFF.

This sequence joins TRBV6-5 and TRBJ2-1; TCRdb's D call, TRBD2, is unchecked because there is no DNA. The CDR3 is 15 amino acids. Germline V gene lookup returns CDR1 MNHEY and CDR2 SVGAGI. The CDR3 loop reads CASSYDTQPRNEQFF.